The 17 T cell receptor beta chains presented below share a single source sample, sequenced in a study of T cell responses to AZD1222 COVID-19 vaccine (dated by TCRdb to about 2021). Interpreted using the paper, the time point label stands for: baseline before first vaccination. Library preparation employed the immunoSEQ multiplex PCR assay. Here the immuneACCESS table is served through TCRdb, limited to in-frame sequences with V and J called. Missing clones are a known gap in these copies; in checked studies unresolved V genes cover under half, and the rest lacks a known reason. For this sample the table gives some 120,000 clones, of which over 90% were detected only once. The ten largest clones add up to about 0.91% of the sample. The material sequenced was peripheral blood, taken on day 0 of AZD1222 vaccination. The receptors here all came from an adult in good health.

The rearrangement joins TRBV28 to TRBJ1-1, with 8 bases lining up with TRBD1. Losses at the gene ends were 10 bases for V and 4 bases for J; bases not matched to a gene: 8. Germline CDR1 is MDHEN and CDR2 is SYDVKM. The CDR3 spans 13 residues. The CDR3 here is CAIFRGPSTEAFF. CDR3 in DNA: TGTGCCATCTTCAGGGGGCCCTCCACTGAAGCTTTCTTT.

J is TRBJ1-3 and V is TRBV5-1; the D is unclear. This CDR3 contains 15 residues. V was shortened by 4 bases and J by 0 bases, with 11 bases between the two germline ends. CDR1 SGHRS and CDR2 YFSETQ come from the germline V gene. CDR3: CASSPRPASGNTIYF. CDR3 bases: TGCGCCAGCAGCCCCCGGCCGGCCTCTGGAAACACCATATATTTT.

V and J are TRBV4-1 and TRBJ1-5, with D possibly matching TRBD1 (5 bases). This CDR3 is 17 amino acids long. Germline V gene sequence: CDR1 MGHRA, CDR2 YSYEKL. V lost 1 base, J lost 7 bases, and 20 bases lay in between. The CDR3 bases are TGCGCCAGCAGCCAAGCCTTGTCGACACGGAGGGACCAGCCCCAGCATTTT. This codes for CASSQALSTRRDQPQHF.

CDR3 residues: CAIARDSEAFF. CDR3 sequence (DNA): TGTGCCATCGCGCGCGACAGTGAAGCTTTCTTT. V gene TRBV10-3 combines with J gene TRBJ1-1; TRBD1 might be the D (5 bases). The germline CDR1 and CDR2 sequences are ENHRY and SYGVKD. CDR3 length: 11 amino acids. The V and J ends lost 8 bases and 7 bases respectively, with 11 bases between them.

V usage is TRBV19 and J usage is TRBJ2-3, with D possibly matching TRBD1 (5 bases). Trimming left V 5 bases short and J 0 bases short, with 12 bases between. The CDR3 runs 15 residues. CDR1 is LNHDA and CDR2 is SQIVND in the germline V gene (reference sequence). CDR3 in DNA: TGTGCCAGTAGTGCGGACACCTCTAGCACAGATACGCAGTATTTT. Amino acid sequence: CASSADTSSTDTQYF.

J is TRBJ2-1 and V is TRBV7-2; D unresolved. The CDR3 has 13 amino acids. V lost 1 base and J lost 6, with 7 bases in between. The V gene's germline CDR1 is SGHTA and CDR2 FQGNSA. The CDR3: CASSLGSGNEQFF. DNA of the CDR3: TGTGCCAGCAGCTTAGGTTCGGGCAATGAGCAGTTCTTC.

V and J are TRBV7-6 and TRBJ2-6; possible D gene TRBD2, 5 bases. CDR1 is SGHVS and CDR2 is FNYEAQ in the germline V gene. The V and J ends lost 5 bases and 2 bases respectively, with 22 bases between them. CDR3 length equals 19 residues. In DNA, the CDR3 is TGTGCCAGCAGCGCGTCCCCCCCCGCGGTGAGGGCTGGGGCCAACGTCCTGACTTTC. Encoded protein: CASSASPPAVRAGANVLTF.

The chain has TRBV13 and TRBJ1-1; D is possibly TRBD1 (5 bases). The CDR3 has 17 amino acids. Germline assignment: CDR1 PRHDT and CDR2 FYEKMQ (reference sequence). V lost 0 bases and J lost 11, with 25 bases in between. The CDR3 coding sequence is TGTGCCAGCAGCTTAGGTCAATCGGGCAGGGTGACCTACAAGGCTTTCTTT. This codes for CASSLGQSGRVTYKAFF.

This sequence joins TRBV5-6 and TRBJ1-2; D perhaps matches TRBD1 (5 bases). Germline V gene data show CDR1 as SGHDT and CDR2 as YYEEEE. CDR3 size: 17 residues. Trimming left V 4 bases short and J 5 bases short, with 24 bases between. The CDR3, as DNA: TGTGCCAGCAGCGAGGGAGGGACGGCGCCCGAGATATATGGCTACACCTTC. Its translation is CASSEGGTAPEIYGYTF.

The rearrangement joins TRBV4-1 to TRBJ1-2; weak D call: TRBD1 (5 bases). With 3 bases removed from V and 2 bases from J, the gap between germline ends came to 13 bases. CDR1 is MGHRA and CDR2 is YSYEKL in the germline V gene. This CDR3 region has 15 residues. CDR3 DNA: TGCGCCAGCAGCCAGGGCCAGAGGGGCAACTATGGCTACACCTTC. Protein sequence: CASSQGQRGNYGYTF.

The gene calls are TRBV12-3 or TRBV12-4 and TRBJ1-5, with D unclear. Trimming left V 6 bases short and J 4 bases short, with 10 bases between. This CDR3 is 13 amino acids long. The CDR3 sequence is CASSPRQNQPQHF. CDR3 bases: TGTGCCAGCAGCCCCCGCCAGAATCAGCCCCAGCATTTT.

The CDR3 loop reads CASQGGNTEAFF. The CDR3 DNA reads as TGTGCCAGCCAAGGGGGGAACACTGAAGCTTTCTTT. The chain recombines TRBV2 with TRBJ1-1; a weak D match, TRBD1 (6 bases). In germline, CDR1 is SNHLY, CDR2 FYNNEI. The V end was cut by 8 bases, the J end by 1 base, with 8 bases between. CDR3 length equals 12 residues.

The chain has TRBV6-5 and TRBJ1-2; no definite D call. The germline gives CDR1 MNHEY, CDR2 SVGAGI. The CDR3 spans 16 residues. V dropped 4 bases and J dropped 4 bases, with 19 bases sitting between them. The CDR3 DNA reads TGTGCCAGCAGTTCTTTGACACATACCCCCGGCTATGGCTACACCTTC. It specifies CASSSLTHTPGYGYTF.

This chain joins TRBV12-3 or TRBV12-4 and TRBJ2-5, with D uncertain. V was shortened by 3 bases and J by 5 bases, with 4 bases between the two germline ends. CDR3 length: 11 amino acids. The CDR3 bases are TGTGCCAGCAGTTTCGCTGAGACCCAGTACTTC. Translating gives CASSFAETQYF.

V gene TRBV25-1 combines with J gene TRBJ2-7; D remains unclear. The V gene lost 1 base and the J gene lost 5 bases, with 9 bases spanning the gap. Germline-derived CDR1 and CDR2 are MGHDK and SYGVNS. The CDR3 runs to 13 residues. The CDR3 DNA follows: TGTGCCAGCAGTGAATTAATGAAAAACGAGCAGTACTTC. This encodes CASSELMKNEQYF.

The V and J genes are TRBV7-8 and TRBJ1-5; 9 bases are a match to TRBD1. Trimming cost V 3 bases and J 8 bases; bases outside gene matches: 5. Per the germline V gene, CDR1 is SGHVS and CDR2 is FQNEAQ. This CDR3 spans 14 amino acids. The CDR3: CASSFKGQGKPQHF. CDR3 DNA sequence: TGTGCCAGCAGCTTCAAGGGACAGGGCAAGCCCCAGCATTTT. Filled out from reference TRBV7-8 and TRBJ1-5, the complete variable domain reads GAGVSQSPRYKVAKRGQDVALRCDPISGHVSLFWYQQALGQGPEFLTYFQNEAQLDKSGLPSDRFFAERPEGSVSTLKIQRTQQEDSAVYLCASSFKGQGKPQHFGDGTRLSIL.

The genes are TRBV2 and TRBJ1-6; D remains unclear. V dropped 4 bases and J dropped 7 bases, with 14 bases sitting between them. The germline V gene has CDR1 SNHLY and CDR2 FYNNEI. This CDR3 contains 15 residues. The CDR3 DNA is TGTGCCAGCAGTGTGAATTGGGAGATAAATTCACCCCTCCACTTT. This sequence encodes CASSVNWEINSPLHF.